This T cell receptor (beta chain) was found in a study of cytotoxic CD8 clonotypes in ibrutinib-treated CLL. Repertoires were generated with immunoSEQ multiplex PCR, while TCRdb's copy carries only in-frame clones and drops some. The sample has 150,000 to 200,000 clones, around nine tenths seen once; the top ten hold approximately 3%. The CDR3 covers 11 residues. The germline V gene encodes CDR1 MNHNY and CDR2 SVGAGI (reference sequence). The V end lost 0 bases, the J end lost 13 bases, and 7 bases lay between the germline ends. This material consisted of PBMCs, taken at disease progression, from a patient treated with ibrutinib. This chain joins TRBV6-6 and TRBJ2-4; D remains ambiguous. The source of this sequence is a human donor with chronic lymphocytic leukemia. The CDR3 spells CASSYSGRQYF. CDR3 bases: TGTGCCAGCAGTTACTCTGGCCGGCAGTACTTC.